One sample yielded the 5 T cell receptor beta chains listed below, sequenced in a study of early T cells in non-severe SARS-CoV-2 infection. TCRdb recomputed calls from the 5' RACE reads with MiXCR, one row per CDR3 protein. The sample consists of tens of thousands of distinct CDR3 sequences, over 10% of them appearing once. Specimen: whole blood. The receptors derive from an adult who was a healthcare worker with PCR-confirmed SARS-CoV-2 infection or an uninfected control (not recorded which).

This chain links TRBV11-2 with TRBJ2-3, with 7 bases lining up with TRBD1. CDR1 and CDR2 from the germline V gene are SGHAT and FQNNGV. The CDR3 consists of 15 residues. Trimming took 6 bases from V and 2 from J; bases not matched to a gene: 8. DNA for the CDR3: TGTGCCAGCAGATACCAAACAGGGGACACAGATACGCAGTATTTT. Its translation is CASRYQTGDTDTQYF.

This clonotype was counted only a few times. The rearrangement joins TRBV7-8 to TRBJ2-5; the D gene is possibly TRBD2 (6 bases). The CDR3 extends over 16 amino acids. Per the germline V gene, CDR1 is SGHVS and CDR2 is FQNEAQ. V dropped 1 base and J dropped 2 bases, with 14 bases sitting between them. The CDR3: CASSLVGTGIQETQYF. The CDR3 bases are TGTGCCAGCAGCTTAGTGGGGACTGGAATACAAGAGACCCAGTACTTC.

In its sample, this clonotype was seen many times. The rearrangement links TRBV21-1 to TRBJ2-5. TRBV21-1 is a recognized pseudogene. The CDR3 is made up of 14 amino acids. The CDR3 loop reads CASSKVAKKETQYF. The CDR3 nucleotides are TGTGCCAGCAGCAAAGTGGCGAAGAAAGAGACCCAGTACTTC.

Only a few counts were recorded for this clonotype. The chain is built from TRBV5-1 and TRBJ1-1; 9 nucleotides align to TRBD1. Germline CDR1 reads SGHRS; CDR2 reads YFSETQ. This CDR3 is 13 amino acids long. The J segment lost 7 bases and the V segment lost 2 bases, leaving 3 bases of the junction unmatched. The CDR3 DNA follows: TGCGCCAGCAGCTTCACAGGGGGCGTTGAAGCTTTCTTT. It encodes CASSFTGGVEAFF.

This clonotype has more than one count but fewer than ten. V is TRBV5-1 and J is TRBJ2-1; tentative D call: TRBD1 (6 bases). Trimming removed 2 bases from V and 5 bases from J, with 17 bases in between. The CDR3 is made up of 16 amino acids. Germline V gives CDR1 SGHRS, CDR2 YFSETQ. The CDR3 loop reads CASSLTRGAPNNEQFF. CDR3 sequence (DNA): TGCGCCAGCAGCTTAACCAGGGGAGCCCCAAACAATGAGCAGTTCTTC.